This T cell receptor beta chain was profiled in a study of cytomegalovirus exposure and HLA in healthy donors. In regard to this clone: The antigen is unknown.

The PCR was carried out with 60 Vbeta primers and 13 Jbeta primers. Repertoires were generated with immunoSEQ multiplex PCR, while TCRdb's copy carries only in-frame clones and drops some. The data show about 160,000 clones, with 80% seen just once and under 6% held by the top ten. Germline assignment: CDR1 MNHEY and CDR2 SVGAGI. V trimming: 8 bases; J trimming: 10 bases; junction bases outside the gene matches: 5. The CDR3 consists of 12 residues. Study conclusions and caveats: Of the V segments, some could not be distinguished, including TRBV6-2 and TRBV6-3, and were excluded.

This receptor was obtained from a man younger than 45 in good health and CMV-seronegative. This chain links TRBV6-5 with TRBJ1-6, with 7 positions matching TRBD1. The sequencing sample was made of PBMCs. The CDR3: CASHNRGSPLHF. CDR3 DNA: TGTGCCAGCCATAACAGGGGATCACCCCTCCACTTT.